Listed below are T cell receptor beta chains from one sample, sequenced in a study of T-cell reconstitution after alpha-beta-depleted transplantation in children. One entry per CDR3 protein results from TCRdb running MiXCR on the PCR reads. The sample consists of roughly 300,000 distinct CDR3 sequences, 11% of them appearing once. This sample comprised peripheral blood, obtained 180 days after TCRalphabeta/CD19-depleted stem cell transplant. These receptors originate from a male patient aged 2 to 10 who had a stem cell transplant for chronic granulomatous disease, so the T cells may come from the graft donor. The CDR3 runs from the conserved cysteine through the conserved F or W. The D gene is left open where the match is weak. Expanded clones get a size class; other rows say once, few or many, or leave the size out.

d_gene	v_gene	j_gene	abundance	CDR3nt	CDR3aa
TRBD1	TRBV5-1	TRBJ1-4	.	TGCGCCAGCAGACTGGACAGGGGGGGCAGTGAAAAACTGTTTTTT	CASRLDRGGSEKLFF
.	TRBV28	TRBJ2-7	many	TGTGCCAGCAGTTCAATGCCCCAGCAGCAGTACTTC	CASSSMPQQQYF
.	TRBV11-2	TRBJ2-1	many	TGTGCCAGCAGCTTAGAGTACGGGGAGGAGCAGTTCTTC	CASSLEYGEEQFF
.	TRBV6-5	TRBJ1-1	many	TGTGCCAGCAGTTACTCGAGAGGACCCTCCAAAGCTTTCTTT	CASSYSRGPSKAFF
.	TRBV12-3/TRBV12-4	TRBJ2-5	many	TGTGCCAGCAGAGGCGGGGTCTGGCAGGGAGAGACCCAGTACTTC	CASRGGVWQGETQYF
TRBD1	TRBV9	TRBJ2-2	.	TGTGCCAGCAGCGTATCTTCTTTGGGACAGGGCAACACCGGGGAGCTGTTTTTT	CASSVSSLGQGNTGELFF
.	TRBV5-1	TRBJ2-7	many	TGCGCCAGCAGCTTGGTGGGGGGCGAGCAGTACTTC	CASSLVGGEQYF
.	TRBV7-9	TRBJ1-6	many	TGTGCCAGCAGCTTATCCTCGGGACTGATTAATTCACCCCTCCACTTT	CASSLSSGLINSPLHF
.	TRBV6-5	TRBJ2-7	many	TGTGCCAGCAGTTACTCAGGGGTCGCCTACGAGCAGTACTTC	CASSYSGVAYEQYF
TRBD1	TRBV29-1	TRBJ2-3	many	TGCAGCTCCCAGGGGGTCACAGATACGCAGTATTTT	CSSQGVTDTQYF
TRBD2	TRBV9	TRBJ2-7	many	TGTGCCAGCAGCGTAGTCCCTAGCGGGAGATACGAGCAGTACTTC	CASSVVPSGRYEQYF
TRBD1	TRBV11-1	TRBJ1-6	many	TGTGCCAGCAGAATGGGGACAGACTCACCCCTCCACTTT	CASRMGTDSPLHF
.	TRBV15	TRBJ2-1	many	TGTGCCACCCGCTTGGCCCGGGAAGTCTATGAGCAGTTCTTC	CATRLAREVYEQFF
TRBD1	TRBV4-3	TRBJ1-4	many	TGCGCCAGCAGCCCCGGACAGGGGAGGATAACTAATGAAAAACTGTTTTTT	CASSPGQGRITNEKLFF
.	TRBV25-1	TRBJ2-2	many	TGTGCCAGCAGTGATGACCCTGAATCCGGGGAGCTGTTTTTT	CASSDDPESGELFF
.	TRBV28	TRBJ2-1	many	TGTGCCAGCACCAGTCGGCAGGGTGGGAACAATGAGCAGTTCTTC	CASTSRQGGNNEQFF
.	TRBV27	TRBJ1-1	many	TGTGCCAGCAGTTGGGGGGTGGGGAACACTGAAGCTTTCTTT	CASSWGVGNTEAFF
.	TRBV5-1	TRBJ1-4	many	TGCGCCAGCAGCTATGGAACGGTGACAACTAATGAAAAACTGTTTTTT	CASSYGTVTTNEKLFF
.	TRBV4-1	TRBJ2-5	many	TGCGCCAGCAGCCAAGCGGTTGCTGGGGGGGCTCTTCCGGAGACCCAGTACTTC	CASSQAVAGGALPETQYF
.	TRBV10-3	TRBJ2-4	many	TGTGCCATCAGTGAGTTTCGGTTAGCCAAAAACATTCAGTACTTC	CAISEFRLAKNIQYF
TRBD2	TRBV4-2	TRBJ2-5	many	TGTGCCAGCAGCCAAGCTGATAGCGGGCTTACTCGGGAGACCCAGTACTTC	CASSQADSGLTRETQYF
TRBD1	TRBV6-2/TRBV6-3	TRBJ1-6	.	TGTGCCAGCAGGATTCAAGACAGGGATAATTCACCCCTCCACTTT	CASRIQDRDNSPLHF
.	TRBV7-6	TRBJ1-2	few	TGTGCCAGCAGCTCCTACACGGGAGGTGGTGGCGACACCTTC	CASSSYTGGGGDTF
.	TRBV20-1	TRBJ2-5	many	TGCAGTGCTCCGGACGGATGGTGGGAGACCCAGTACTTC	CSAPDGWWETQYF
TRBD2	TRBV11-2	TRBJ2-2	many	TGTGCCAGCACCCAAGCGGGGGGCAACACCGGGGAGCTGTTTTTT	CASTQAGGNTGELFF
TRBD2	TRBV4-2	TRBJ2-1	.	TGTGCCAGCAGCACCCGGCTAGCGGGAGATCTGCGCCCCTACAATGAGCAGTTCTTC	CASSTRLAGDLRPYNEQFF
.	TRBV9	TRBJ2-7	many	TGTGCCAGCAGCGTAGGCCAGGGGTTTTACGAGCAGTACTTC	CASSVGQGFYEQYF
TRBD2	TRBV20-1	TRBJ2-7	many	TGCAGTGCTAGTGTGAGCGGGAGGGGGCTCGAGCAGTACTTC	CSASVSGRGLEQYF
TRBD2	TRBV29-1	TRBJ2-3	many	TGCAGCGTTGGGGACAGCCCGACTAGCGGGAGGGCCGGAGATACGCAGTATTTT	CSVGDSPTSGRAGDTQYF